This T cell receptor (beta chain) derives from a study of blood T cells in healthy people across ages. This clonotype was counted only a few times. The germline CDR1 and CDR2 sequences are LGHNA and YSLEER. This CDR3 has 16 amino acids. The ends were cut back, 0 bases at V and 4 bases at J, with 15 bases in the middle. With a J-beta primer mix and a sample-barcoded 5' primer, a second PCR ran about 7 to 12 cycles. The template-switch adaptor, which had 12 random nucleotides, put a tag on each cDNA molecule. Each CDR3 protein is one row after TCRdb ran MiXCR on the 5' RACE reads. The table has over a million distinct CDR3 sequences, 25% seen once. These data were also reused for a study on T cells of mothers and their children. This second study notes: The people who donated were three healthy Caucasian mothers and their six children. Slightly higher overlap, not significant, was seen in related mother-child pairs than in unrelated pairs.

Sequencing was performed on blood. V is TRBV4-3 and J is TRBJ1-2; a possible D gene is TRBD1 (6 bases). The receptor comes from a girl aged 2 to 9 in good health. This CDR3 is CASSQESSGASYGYTF. CDR3 DNA sequence: TGCGCCAGCAGCCAAGAAAGTTCGGGGGCCAGCTATGGCTACACCTTC.